The following is a TCR beta chain sequence with its context. Its antigen remains undetermined. The input lacks base qualities; no much larger clone sits a single base away. CDR1 and CDR2 (SGDLS, YYNGEE) derive from the germline V gene. The CDR3, from cysteine to phenylalanine, totals 14 residues. Left in the record is the CDR3 DNA by itself, 42 bases read in frame from the first base. V gives up 5 bases and J gives up 9 bases, and the segment between their germline ends measures 15 bases. The immunoSEQ Assay, a bias-controlled multiplex PCR, was used to amplify TCRbeta CDR3 regions from genomic DNA. The study's own analysis went as follows. The number of nucleated cells in each sample was estimated by amplification of reference gene primers within the assay. To quantify the absolute abundance of each unique TCRbeta CDR3 rearrangement, sequence reads were collapsed and filtered. For each sample, productive Simpson clonality was calculated as the square root of Simpson's diversity index across productive rearrangements. TCRdb carries this immuneACCESS record with in-frame sequences only. Its versions omit some clonotypes, under half of them owing to an unresolved V gene in the studies checked, with the rest unexplained. The D gene and trimming were derived from the DNA, and the V and J assignments and clone size from that table. This sample gives roughly 180,000 clones in total; roughly 76% of them show up just once. The leading ten clones occupy 8.5% to 10% of the sample.

The data originate from a study of blood T cell repertoires in COVID-19 (TCRdb year 2020). Regarding the study in general: The collaborator samples originated in the United States, Italy and Spain and spanned the acute and convalescent phases of COVID-19. A freely available public database, intended as a resource for researchers studying the immune response to SARS-CoV-2, is where the repertoires were released. Samples were obtained from the ongoing ImmuneRACE study (first 160 participants) and from 1,200 or so subjects provided by 6 global collaborators. The material from the prospective study consisted of cDNA or gDNA derived from T cells, B-cell-depleted T cells, or PBMCs. Nearly every sample came with metadata listing a de-identified subject ID, COVID-19 status, age in years and sex. Deeply sampled blood TCRbeta repertoires from subjects exposed to, actively infected with, or recovered from COVID-19 were included in the dataset. Where available, HLA class I and class II types were taken from metadata supplied by the sample provider and were not determined by assay-based typing. Overall results and qualifications from the work: The amount of clinical and demographic metadata varied by source and participant and was provided uncurated.

Whole blood was collected in K2EDTA tubes by collaborating institutions according to the institutions' own protocols. For TCRbeta analysis, collaborators shipped samples as frozen whole blood, isolated PBMCs, or DNA extracted from either of those sample types. This sequence was found in a woman aged 45-59 years with active or convalescent COVID-19. The chain employs TRBV9 and TRBJ1-6, with a weak D call of TRBD1 (5 bases match). Sequenced sample: peripheral blood. CDR3 loop: CASSSGQPGSPLHF. The DNA sequence is TGTGCCAGCAGTTCAGGGCAACCGGGTTCACCCCTCCACTTT.